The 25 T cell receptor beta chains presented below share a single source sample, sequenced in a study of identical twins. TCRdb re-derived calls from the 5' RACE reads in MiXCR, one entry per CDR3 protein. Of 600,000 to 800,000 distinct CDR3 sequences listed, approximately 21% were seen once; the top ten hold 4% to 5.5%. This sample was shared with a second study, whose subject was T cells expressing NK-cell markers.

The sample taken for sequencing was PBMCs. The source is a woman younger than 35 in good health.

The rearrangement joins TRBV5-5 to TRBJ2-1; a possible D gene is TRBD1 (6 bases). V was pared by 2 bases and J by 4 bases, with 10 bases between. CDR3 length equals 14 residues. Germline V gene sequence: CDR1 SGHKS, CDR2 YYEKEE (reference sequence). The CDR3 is CASSFQQGYNEQFF. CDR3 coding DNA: TGTGCCAGCAGCTTCCAACAGGGATACAATGAGCAGTTCTTC.

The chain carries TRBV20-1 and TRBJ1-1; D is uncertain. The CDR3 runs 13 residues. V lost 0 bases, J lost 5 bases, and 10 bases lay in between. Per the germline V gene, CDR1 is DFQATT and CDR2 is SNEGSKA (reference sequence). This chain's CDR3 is CSARDDGETEAFF. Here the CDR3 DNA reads TGCAGTGCTAGAGATGACGGGGAAACTGAAGCTTTCTTT.

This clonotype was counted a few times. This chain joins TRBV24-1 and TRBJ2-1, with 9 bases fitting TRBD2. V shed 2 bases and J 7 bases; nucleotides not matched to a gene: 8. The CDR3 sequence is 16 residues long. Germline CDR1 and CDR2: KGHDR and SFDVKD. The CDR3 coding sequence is TGTGCCACCAGTGATTCAAGAGCGGGAGGAGGGAATGAGCAGTTCTTC. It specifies CATSDSRAGGGNEQFF.

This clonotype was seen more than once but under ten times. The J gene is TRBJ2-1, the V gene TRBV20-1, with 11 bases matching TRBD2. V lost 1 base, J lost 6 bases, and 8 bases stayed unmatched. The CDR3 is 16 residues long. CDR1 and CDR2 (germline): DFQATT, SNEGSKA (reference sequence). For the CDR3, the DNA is TGCAGTGCTAGAGCGAGACTAGCGGGGATTGTCAATGAGCAGTTCTTC. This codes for CSARARLAGIVNEQFF.

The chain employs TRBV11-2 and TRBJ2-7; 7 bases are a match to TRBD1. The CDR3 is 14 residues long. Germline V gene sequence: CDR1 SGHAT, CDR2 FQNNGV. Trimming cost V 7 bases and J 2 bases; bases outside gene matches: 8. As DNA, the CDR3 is TGTGCCAGCACCTCGGGCCAGGGGGCCTACGAGCAGTACTTC. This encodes CASTSGQGAYEQYF.

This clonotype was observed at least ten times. CDR3 protein: CASSFRTGSNQPQHF. DNA for the CDR3: TGTGCCAGCAGTTTTAGGACAGGGAGCAATCAGCCCCAGCATTTT. This rearrangement joins TRBV12-3 or TRBV12-4 to TRBJ1-5; 8 bases are a match to TRBD1. V dropped 3 bases and J dropped 1; count of bases not matched to a gene: 2. The CDR3 sequence is 15 residues long.

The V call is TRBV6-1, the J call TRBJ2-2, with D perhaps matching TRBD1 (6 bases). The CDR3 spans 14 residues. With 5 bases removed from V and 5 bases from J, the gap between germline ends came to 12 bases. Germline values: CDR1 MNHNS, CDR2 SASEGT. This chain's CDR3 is CASSTGYHTGELFF. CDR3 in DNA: TGTGCCAGCAGTACAGGGTACCATACCGGGGAGCTGTTTTTT.

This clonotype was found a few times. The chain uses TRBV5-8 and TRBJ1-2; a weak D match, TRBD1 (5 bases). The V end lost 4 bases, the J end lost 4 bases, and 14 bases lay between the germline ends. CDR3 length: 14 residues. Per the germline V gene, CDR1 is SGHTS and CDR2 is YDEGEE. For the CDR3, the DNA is TGTGCCAGCAGCCTAAAGGGACGGAGCTATGGCTACACCTTC. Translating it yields CASSLKGRSYGYTF.

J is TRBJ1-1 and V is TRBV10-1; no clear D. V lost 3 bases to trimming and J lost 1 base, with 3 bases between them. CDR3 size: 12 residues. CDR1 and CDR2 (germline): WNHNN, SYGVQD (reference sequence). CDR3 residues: CASSDTNTEAFF. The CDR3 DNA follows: TGCGCCAGCAGTGACACGAACACTGAAGCTTTCTTT.

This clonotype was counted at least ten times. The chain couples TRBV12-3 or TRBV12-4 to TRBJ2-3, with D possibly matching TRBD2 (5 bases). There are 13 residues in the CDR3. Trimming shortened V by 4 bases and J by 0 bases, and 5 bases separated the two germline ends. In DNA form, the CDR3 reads TGTGCCAGCAGTTCGGGGAGCACAGATACGCAGTATTTT. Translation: CASSSGSTDTQYF.

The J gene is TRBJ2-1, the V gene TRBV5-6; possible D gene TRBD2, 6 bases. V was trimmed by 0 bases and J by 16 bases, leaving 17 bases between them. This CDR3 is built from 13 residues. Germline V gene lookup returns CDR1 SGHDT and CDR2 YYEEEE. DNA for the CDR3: TGTGCCAGCAGCTTGGGTTGGCGGGACCGCGTTTTCTTC. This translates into CASSLGWRDRVFF.

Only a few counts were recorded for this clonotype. The CDR3 DNA reads TGCAGTGCTAGTCATCCGGGACTAGCGGGGGACACAGATACGCAGTATTTT. Its translation is CSASHPGLAGDTDTQYF. This chain uses TRBV20-1 with TRBJ2-3, with TRBD2 matching 14 bases. Trimming removed 3 bases from V and 2 bases from J; junction bases left unmatched: 7. The germline V gene has CDR1 DFQATT and CDR2 SNEGSKA (reference sequence). The length of the CDR3 is 17 residues.

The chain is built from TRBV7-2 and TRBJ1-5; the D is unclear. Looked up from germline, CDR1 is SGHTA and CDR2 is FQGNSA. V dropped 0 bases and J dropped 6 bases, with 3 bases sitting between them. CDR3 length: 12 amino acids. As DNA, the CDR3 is TGTGCCAGCAGCTTAGCGATTCAGCCCCAGCATTTT. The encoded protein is CASSLAIQPQHF.

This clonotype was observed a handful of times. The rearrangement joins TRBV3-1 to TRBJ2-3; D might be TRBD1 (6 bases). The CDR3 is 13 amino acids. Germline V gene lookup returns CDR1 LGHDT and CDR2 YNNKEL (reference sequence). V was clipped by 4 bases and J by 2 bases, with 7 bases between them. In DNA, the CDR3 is TGTGCCAGCAGCCGGGACAACACAGATACGCAGTATTTT. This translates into CASSRDNTDTQYF.

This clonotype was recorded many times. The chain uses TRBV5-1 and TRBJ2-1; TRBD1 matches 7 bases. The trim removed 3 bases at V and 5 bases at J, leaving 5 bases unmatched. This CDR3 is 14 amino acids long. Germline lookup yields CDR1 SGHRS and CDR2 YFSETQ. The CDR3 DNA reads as TGCGCCAGCAGCTCGTCACAGGGGAACAATGAGCAGTTCTTC. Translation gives CASSSSQGNNEQFF.

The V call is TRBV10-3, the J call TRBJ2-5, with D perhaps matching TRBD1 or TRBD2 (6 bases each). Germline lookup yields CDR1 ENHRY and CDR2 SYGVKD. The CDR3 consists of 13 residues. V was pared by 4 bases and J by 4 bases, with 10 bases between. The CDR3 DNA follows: TGTGCCATCAGTGTTACGGGGGCAGAGACCCAGTACTTC. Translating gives CAISVTGAETQYF.

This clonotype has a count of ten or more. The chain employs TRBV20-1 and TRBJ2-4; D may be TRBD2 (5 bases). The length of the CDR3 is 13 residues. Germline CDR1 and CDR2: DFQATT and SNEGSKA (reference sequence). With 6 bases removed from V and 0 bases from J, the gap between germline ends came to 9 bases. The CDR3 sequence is CSAGVLAKNIQYF. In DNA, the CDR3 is TGCAGTGCCGGGGTACTAGCCAAAAACATTCAGTACTTC.

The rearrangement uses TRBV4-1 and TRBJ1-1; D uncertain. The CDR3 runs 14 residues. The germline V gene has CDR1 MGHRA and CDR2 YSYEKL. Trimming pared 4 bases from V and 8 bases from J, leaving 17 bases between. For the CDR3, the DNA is TGCGCCAGCAGCCCAAGAATGGGAACCCGGGAAGCTTTCTTT. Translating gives CASSPRMGTREAFF.

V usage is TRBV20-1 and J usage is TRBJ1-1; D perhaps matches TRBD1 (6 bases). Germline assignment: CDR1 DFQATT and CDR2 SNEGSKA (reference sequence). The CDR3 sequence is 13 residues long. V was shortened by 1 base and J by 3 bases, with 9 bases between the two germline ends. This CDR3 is CSARAQGDTEAFF. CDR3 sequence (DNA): TGCAGTGCTAGAGCACAGGGCGACACTGAAGCTTTCTTT.

The CDR3 sequence: CATSRDRDTSKTDIQYF. The CDR3 nucleotides read TGTGCCACCAGCAGAGATAGGGACACTTCGAAAACGGACATTCAGTACTTC. The chain couples TRBV15 to TRBJ2-4, with TRBD1 as a possible D gene (6 bases). CDR3 length: 17 amino acids. Germline-derived CDR1 and CDR2 are LNHNV and YYDKDF (reference sequence). Trimming took off 0 bases at V and 8 bases at J, with 20 bases between the two ends. The variable domain in full, completed from reference TRBV15 and TRBJ2-4, reads DAMVIQNPRYQVTQFGKPVTLSCSQTLNHNVMYWYQQKSSQAPKLLFHYYDKDFNNEADTPDNFQSRRPNTSFCFLDIRSPGLGDTAMYLCATSRDRDTSKTDIQYFGAGTRLSVL.

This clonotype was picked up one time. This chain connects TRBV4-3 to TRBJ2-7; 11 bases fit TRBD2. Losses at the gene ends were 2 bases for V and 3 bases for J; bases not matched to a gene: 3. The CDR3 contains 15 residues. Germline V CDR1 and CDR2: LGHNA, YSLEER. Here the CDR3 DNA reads TGCGCCAGCAGCCAACGACTAGCGGGACGCTACGAGCAGTACTTC. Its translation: CASSQRLAGRYEQYF.

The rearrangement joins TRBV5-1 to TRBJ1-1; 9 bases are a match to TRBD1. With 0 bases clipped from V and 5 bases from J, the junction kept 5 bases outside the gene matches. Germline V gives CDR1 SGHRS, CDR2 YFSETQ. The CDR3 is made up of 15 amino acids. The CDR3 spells CASSLEATGGTEAFF. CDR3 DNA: TGCGCCAGCAGCTTGGAAGCGACAGGGGGAACTGAAGCTTTCTTT.

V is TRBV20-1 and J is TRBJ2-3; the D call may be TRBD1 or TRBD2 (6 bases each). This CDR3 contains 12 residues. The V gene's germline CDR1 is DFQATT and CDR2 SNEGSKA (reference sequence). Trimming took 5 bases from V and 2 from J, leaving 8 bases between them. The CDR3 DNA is TGCAGTGCTCCGGGGGCCACAGATACGCAGTATTTT. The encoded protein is CSAPGATDTQYF.

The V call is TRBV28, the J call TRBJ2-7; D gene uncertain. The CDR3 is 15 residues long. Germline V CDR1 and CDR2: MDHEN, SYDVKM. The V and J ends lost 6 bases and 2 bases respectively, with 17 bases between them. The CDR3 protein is CASSPQTPSPYEQYF. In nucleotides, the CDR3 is TGTGCCAGCAGCCCGCAGACACCGTCCCCCTACGAGCAGTACTTC.

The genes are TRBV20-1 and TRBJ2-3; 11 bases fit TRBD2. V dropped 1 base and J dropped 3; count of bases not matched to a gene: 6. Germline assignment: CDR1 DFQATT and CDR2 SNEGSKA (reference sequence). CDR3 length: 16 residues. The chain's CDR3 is CSARVSSGGATDTQYF. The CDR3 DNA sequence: TGCAGTGCTAGAGTTAGTAGCGGGGGGGCAACAGATACGCAGTATTTT.